The source of this T cell receptor beta chain is a study of blood T cell repertoires in COVID-19 (TCRdb year 2020). For the study in its entirety: Samples covering the acute and convalescent phases of COVID-19 were provided by collaborators in the United States, Italy and Spain. The repertoires were made available in a free public database intended to serve as a resource for research on the immune response to SARS-CoV-2. Deeply sampled blood TCRbeta repertoires from subjects exposed to, actively infected with, or recovered from COVID-19 were included in the dataset. Where HLA class I and class II types were available, the types were taken from metadata supplied by the sample provider, not from assay-based typing. The samples were drawn from two sources: the first 160 participants of the ongoing ImmuneRACE study, and 1,200 or so subjects contributed by 6 global collaborators. The prospective study material was composed of cDNA or gDNA derived from T cells, B-cell-depleted T cells, or PBMCs. The sample metadata nearly always contained a de-identified subject ID, COVID-19 status, age in years and sex.

Each collaborating institution followed its own protocols to collect whole blood in K2EDTA tubes. For TCRbeta analysis, collaborators shipped samples as frozen whole blood, isolated PBMCs, or DNA extracted from either of those sample types. The immunoSEQ Assay, a bias-controlled multiplex PCR, was used to amplify TCRbeta CDR3 regions from genomic DNA. For the original study's pipeline: The number of nucleated cells in each sample was estimated by amplification of reference gene primers within the assay. To quantify the absolute abundance of each unique TCRbeta CDR3 rearrangement, sequence reads were collapsed and filtered. For each sample, productive Simpson clonality was calculated by taking the square root of Simpson's diversity index across productive rearrangements. The table comes from immuneACCESS by way of TCRdb, which keeps in-frame sequences with V and J called. Part of the clones is missing from these tables; in studies checked, under half for an unresolved V gene and the rest for unknown reasons. V, J and clone size derive from that table, while D and trimming were established from the DNA sequence. A total of some 74,000 clones appear in this sample, roughly 90% of them only once. The ten largest clones capture around 28% of the sample.

Beyond this particular receptor, the publication reports: How much clinical and demographic metadata was included differed by source and by participant, and the metadata was provided uncurated.

With respect to this clone: This receptor's antigen is unknown. There are no base qualities to consult, and no much larger clone falls within one base.

The receptor was isolated from a man over 45 with acute or convalescent COVID-19. The sequenced sample consisted of peripheral blood.

The bases read TGTGCCAGCAGCCAGGGACAGGGCCCCTACGAGCAGTACTTC. This gives the protein CASSQGQGPYEQYF. The chain is assembled from TRBV7-2 and TRBJ2-7; 9 bases in between match TRBD1. Sequences SGHTA (CDR1) and FQGNSA (CDR2) are obtained from the germline V gene. Germline trimming: 5 bases from V, 2 bases from J; junction bases outside gene matches: 4. Measured from the cysteine to the phenylalanine, the CDR3 is 14 residues long. Kept here is only the CDR3 DNA, which spans 42 bases and is read in frame from base 1.